This T cell receptor beta chain originates from a study of naive and memory T cell subsets. Worth noting for this clonotype: The antigen is unknown. Its ends do not fully match the called genes, so a read error is possible.

The study, taken as a whole, reports: Over 95% of naive TCR sequences appeared only once after error correction, unlike memory subsets. Between naive and memory subsets, TCR abundance power law exponents differed. From naive to CM, EM and EMRA, diversity decreased and Gini increased. Possibly reflecting memory cells re-expressing CD45RA, a few larger clonotypes occurred in naive repertoires, especially CD8.

Germline V lookup: CDR1 SGHVS, CDR2 FNYEAQ. There are 16 residues in the CDR3. Two oligonucleotides, mixed equimolar, formed the beta constant-region primer covering TRBC1 and TRBC2. Four rounds of PCR amplified the ligated cDNA using nested alpha and beta constant-region primers plus SP2. MiXCR was run by TCRdb on the UMI-ligation and nested PCR reads, yielding one entry per CDR3 protein. The profile shows around 140,000 distinct CDR3 sequences, 15% to 20% of them singletons. This TCR derives from a human donor in good health. The rearrangement joins TRBV7-6 to TRBJ2-2; D is uncertain. Sequenced input: naive CD8+ T cells from blood. The CDR3 protein is CASSLAIPTNAGELFF. The CDR3 coding sequence is TGTGCCAGCAGCTTAGCGATCCCTACGAACGCCGGGGAGCTGTTTTTT. Based on the CDR3 plus reference TRBV7-6 and TRBJ2-2, the full variable domain is GAGVSQSPRYKVTKRGQDVALRCDPISGHVSLYWYRQALGQGPEFLTYFNYEAQQDKSGLPNDRFSAERPEGSISTLTIQRTEQRDSAMYRCASSLAIPTNAGELFFGEGSRLTVL.